What follows are 31 T cell receptor beta chains derived from one specimen sequenced in a study of blood T cell repertoires in COVID-19. Sequenced by immunoSEQ multiplex PCR; TCRdb stores in-frame clones only, minus some. The data contain 200,000 to 250,000 clones, more than 70% of them singletons. What was sequenced was peripheral blood. These receptor sequences come from a woman older than 75 with acute or convalescent COVID-19.

The chain couples TRBV30 to TRBJ1-2; the D gene is possibly TRBD1 (6 bases). The germline V and J ends were trimmed by 2 bases and 8 bases, with 27 bases remaining between them. Germline loops: CDR1 GTSNPN, CDR2 SVGIG (reference sequence). This CDR3 spans 17 amino acids. The CDR3 DNA reads as TGTGCCTGGAGTCCCCGGGGGGGCGCCTCACGTATCGGCGGCTACACCTTC. This translates into CAWSPRGGASRIGGYTF.

The chain uses TRBV18 and TRBJ1-5; TRBD1 matches at 8 bases. V was clipped by 6 bases and J by 0 bases; unmatched bases: 7. The germline CDR1 and CDR2 sequences are KGHSH and LQKENI. The CDR3 runs to 16 residues. CDR3 in DNA: TGTGCCAGCTCCGACTTGACAGGGGTTAGCAATCAGCCCCAGCATTTT. Amino acids: CASSDLTGVSNQPQHF.

This chain links TRBV18 with TRBJ2-7; 12 bases match TRBD1. The length of the CDR3 is 16 residues. The germline V gene has CDR1 KGHSH and CDR2 LQKENI. Germline trimming cut 2 bases from V and 5 bases from J; bases unmatched to any gene: 7. This chain's CDR3 is CASSPTGTGGPHEQYF. The DNA for the CDR3 is TGTGCCAGCTCACCAACTGGGACAGGGGGCCCCCACGAGCAGTACTTC.

The rearrangement uses TRBV11-3 and TRBJ2-5, with 7 bases fitting TRBD1. This CDR3 region has 13 residues. J was trimmed by 9 bases and V by 5 bases; bases with no gene match: 9. The germline V gene encodes CDR1 SGHNT and CDR2 YENEEA. The CDR3, as DNA: TGTGCCAGCAGCCCGGGACAGTTTCGGGCCCAGTACTTC. Protein sequence: CASSPGQFRAQYF.

The chain joins TRBV4-1 to TRBJ2-6; a possible D gene is TRBD1 (5 bases). Germline CDR1 MGHRA, CDR2 YSYEKL. V lost 1 base, J lost 0 bases, and 10 bases lay in between. The CDR3 covers 17 residues. This CDR3 reads CASSQVGVTSGANVLTF. The CDR3 bases are TGCGCCAGCAGCCAAGTAGGGGTTACCTCTGGGGCCAACGTCCTGACTTTC.

The chain joins TRBV19 to TRBJ1-1; 7 bases are a match to TRBD1. Trimming cost V 5 bases and J 7 bases; bases outside gene matches: 7. The germline V gene has CDR1 LNHDA and CDR2 SQIVND (reference sequence). The CDR3 totals 13 residues. The CDR3 DNA reads as TGTGCCAGTAGTGTACAGGGGTTGGGTGAAGCTTTCTTT. Translated: CASSVQGLGEAFF. Using reference TRBV19 and TRBJ1-1 for the parts outside the CDR3, the full variable domain is DGGITQSPKYLFRKEGQNVTLSCEQNLNHDAMYWYRQDPGQGLRLIYYSQIVNDFQKGDIAEGYSVSREKKESFPLTVTSAQKNPTAFYLCASSVQGLGEAFFGQGTRLTVV.

This clone was observed a few times. This chain uses TRBV27 with TRBJ1-1; weak D call: TRBD1 (5 bases). The V gene's germline CDR1 is MNHEY and CDR2 SMNVEV (reference sequence). V was clipped by 6 bases and J by 5 bases, with 10 bases between them. This CDR3 has 12 amino acids. The DNA for the CDR3 is TGTGCCAGCAGCCCCGGGGGAACTGAAGCTTTCTTT. It translates to CASSPGGTEAFF.

The rearrangement uses TRBV14 and TRBJ2-7; 7 bases agree with TRBD1. The germline gives CDR1 SGHDN, CDR2 FVKESK. Trimming at V came to 1 base and at J to 3 bases, leaving 3 bases not matched to a gene. The CDR3 extends over 14 amino acids. The CDR3 loop is CASSQGGGRYEQYF. In nucleotides, the CDR3 is TGTGCCAGCAGCCAAGGAGGGGGCCGCTACGAGCAGTACTTC.

This chain uses TRBV7-2 with TRBJ2-7, with D maybe TRBD1 (6 bases). The V gene lost 1 base and the J gene lost 0 bases, with 10 bases spanning the gap. Germline V gene data show CDR1 as SGHTA and CDR2 as FQGNSA. This CDR3 region has 15 residues. As DNA, the CDR3 is TGTGCCAGCAGCTTAGACCCAGGGGACTCCTACGAGCAGTACTTC. Translation: CASSLDPGDSYEQYF.

The J gene is TRBJ2-7, the V gene TRBV27; 8 positions agree with TRBD1. The J segment lost 2 bases and the V segment lost 5 bases, leaving 8 bases of the junction unmatched. This CDR3 comprises 15 residues. Germline V gene sequence: CDR1 MNHEY, CDR2 SMNVEV (reference sequence). CDR3 region: CASSLGTGIAYEQYF. The CDR3 DNA follows: TGTGCCAGCAGTCTAGGGACAGGAATAGCCTACGAGCAGTACTTC.

J is TRBJ1-2 and V is TRBV25-1, with TRBD1 matching 8 bases. The V gene's germline CDR1 is MGHDK and CDR2 SYGVNS. There are 14 residues in the CDR3. The J segment lost 7 bases and the V segment lost 6 bases, leaving 10 bases of the junction unmatched. DNA for the CDR3: TGTGCCAGCAGAGATGTGGACAGGGAGGTTGGCTACACCTTC. Residues: CASRDVDREVGYTF.

V is TRBV24-1 and J is TRBJ2-4; TRBD2 might be the D (6 bases). The CDR3 totals 17 residues. Germline values: CDR1 KGHDR, CDR2 SFDVKD. Trimming removed 4 bases at V and 0 bases at J, with 15 bases between. In DNA, the CDR3 is TGTGCCACCAGTGACTCTCCGGGGGTCCTAGCCAAAAACATTCAGTACTTC. Its protein product is CATSDSPGVLAKNIQYF.

The chain carries TRBV25-1 and TRBJ2-6; possibly TRBD1 for D (6 bases). V lost 4 bases and J lost 1, with 14 bases in between. Germline values: CDR1 MGHDK, CDR2 SYGVNS. This CDR3 has 17 amino acids. The CDR3 sequence: CASSADTGRSGANVLTF. The CDR3 DNA reads TGTGCCAGCAGTGCAGATACAGGGAGATCTGGGGCCAACGTCCTGACTTTC. Together with reference TRBV25-1 and TRBJ2-6, the CDR3 gives the full variable domain: EADIYQTPRYLVIGTGKKITLECSQTMGHDKMYWYQQDPGMELHLIHYSYGVNSTEKGDLSSESTVSRIRTEHFPLTLESARPSHTSQYLCASSADTGRSGANVLTFGAGSRLTVL.

The CDR3 reads CAGSRGGAWEKLFF. The DNA of the CDR3 is TGTGCCGGATCCCGGGGGGGGGCCTGGGAAAAACTGTTTTTT. This chain joins TRBV2 and TRBJ1-4, with a possible D match to TRBD1 (6 bases). The CDR3 consists of 14 residues. Germline V lookup: CDR1 SNHLY, CDR2 FYNNEI. Trimming removed 11 bases from V and 8 bases from J, with 21 bases in between.

The CDR3 loop is CASSLTRSAGGRDTQYF. The DNA for the CDR3 is TGTGCCAGCAGCTTAACACGCTCAGCGGGGGGTCGGGATACGCAGTATTTT. The rearrangement joins TRBV7-3 to TRBJ2-3; 9 nucleotides align to TRBD2. This CDR3 spans 17 amino acids. V lost 0 bases to trimming and J lost 6 bases; unmatched junction nucleotides: 10. Per germline, CDR1 SGHTA and CDR2 FQGTGA.

This clone was observed a handful of times. V usage is TRBV30 and J usage is TRBJ1-2; weak D call: TRBD1 (6 bases). The CDR3 is 14 amino acids. CDR1 and CDR2 from the germline V gene are GTSNPN and SVGIG (reference sequence). With 3 bases removed from V and 4 bases from J, the gap between germline ends came to 15 bases. The CDR3 region is CAWSPRGTPYGYTF. The CDR3, as DNA: TGTGCCTGGAGCCCTAGAGGGACACCCTATGGCTACACCTTC.

The chain carries TRBV19 and TRBJ1-1, with a weak D call TRBD1 (6 bases). V was pared by 1 base and J by 4 bases, with 13 bases between. The CDR3 totals 15 residues. Per germline, CDR1 LNHDA and CDR2 SQIVND (reference sequence). DNA of the CDR3: TGTGCCAGTAGTATAGGCGTCGGCAGGGGCACTGAAGCTTTCTTT. Protein sequence: CASSIGVGRGTEAFF.

This chain links TRBV6-4 with TRBJ1-2; 10 positions match TRBD1. The CDR3 length is 15 residues. The germline V gene encodes CDR1 MRHNA and CDR2 SNTAGT. Unmatched junction bases numbered 4, after V lost 0 bases and J lost 6 bases. DNA for the CDR3: TGTGCCAGCAGTGACTCGGGACAGGGGTTAAATGGCTACACCTTC. It codes for CASSDSGQGLNGYTF.

The gene calls are TRBV7-2 and TRBJ1-2; 9 nucleotides agree with TRBD1. V lost 5 bases, J lost 6 bases, and 19 bases stayed unmatched. The CDR3 has 18 amino acids. Germline loops: CDR1 SGHTA, CDR2 FQGNSA. CDR3 nucleotide sequence: TGTGCCAGCAGCCGGGGACAGGGAGGCTACCCTTTAGGCGATGGCTACACCTTC. Its translation is CASSRGQGGYPLGDGYTF.

The chain has TRBV4-2 and TRBJ2-1; possible D gene TRBD1, 6 bases. CDR3 size: 16 residues. V lost 0 bases and J lost 8, with 17 bases in between. Per the germline V gene, CDR1 is LGHNA and CDR2 is YNFKEQ. CDR3 amino acids: CASSQDRGRPGDEQFF. In DNA, the CDR3 is TGTGCCAGCAGCCAAGATAGGGGCAGGCCAGGGGATGAGCAGTTCTTC.

The chain has TRBV7-2 and TRBJ1-1; D perhaps matches TRBD1 (5 bases). With 5 bases removed from V and 2 bases from J, the gap between germline ends came to 15 bases. Per germline, CDR1 SGHTA and CDR2 FQGNSA. This CDR3 region has 15 residues. CDR3 nucleotides: TGTGCCAGCAGCCCGCGGGGCCCCGGTAACACTGAAGCTTTCTTT. This gives the protein CASSPRGPGNTEAFF.

The chain combines TRBV6-5 with TRBJ2-5, with D hard to call. Germline V lookup: CDR1 MNHEY, CDR2 SVGAGI. This CDR3 is 12 amino acids long. Trimming shortened V by 7 bases and J by 2 bases, and 8 bases separated the two germline ends. The CDR3 protein is CASKASQETQYF. CDR3 coding DNA: TGTGCCAGCAAAGCTTCTCAAGAGACCCAGTACTTC.

This clone was observed once. The gene calls are TRBV5-1 and TRBJ1-1, with TRBD1 matching 7 bases. Unmatched junction bases numbered 9, after V lost 4 bases and J lost 6 bases. The germline V gene has CDR1 SGHRS and CDR2 YFSETQ. The CDR3 is made up of 14 amino acids. Here the CDR3 DNA reads TGCGCCAGCAGCCCGGACAGGCCCCCTTCTGAAGCTTTCTTT. Translating gives CASSPDRPPSEAFF. The complete variable domain, with remaining parts taken from reference TRBV5-1 and TRBJ1-1, reads KAGVTQTPRYLIKTRGQQVTLSCSPISGHRSVSWYQQTPGQGLQFLFEYFSETQRNKGNFPGRFSGRQFSNSRSEMNVSTLELGDSALYLCASSPDRPPSEAFFGQGTRLTVV.

The rearrangement links TRBV24-1 to TRBJ1-1; tentatively, D is TRBD1 (6 bases). From germline, CDR1 is KGHDR and CDR2 SFDVKD. The CDR3 has 13 amino acids. Trimming left V 4 bases short and J 3 bases short, with 8 bases between. The CDR3 region has the DNA TGTGCCACCAGTGAGGACAGCTACACTGAAGCTTTCTTT. It is translated as CATSEDSYTEAFF.

The chain couples TRBV7-2 to TRBJ1-3; D unresolved. Trimming stripped 1 base from V and 5 bases from J, with 15 bases between. Germline V gives CDR1 SGHTA, CDR2 FQGNSA. The CDR3 extends over 16 amino acids. For the CDR3, the DNA is TGTGCCAGCAGCTTAGGCCCGGGGTTGGTACGAAACACCATATATTTT. It specifies CASSLGPGLVRNTIYF.

This clone was observed a handful of times. The V call is TRBV19, the J call TRBJ1-2; 9 bases line up with TRBD1. This CDR3 has 14 amino acids. Germline CDR1 and CDR2: LNHDA and SQIVND (reference sequence). With 4 bases clipped from V and 2 bases from J, the junction kept 2 bases outside the gene matches. CDR3 amino acids: CASSSGQGNYGYTF. The CDR3 nucleotides are TGTGCCAGTAGTAGCGGACAGGGGAACTATGGCTACACCTTC.

The chain has TRBV5-6 and TRBJ1-5; 7 bases map to TRBD1. The germline V gene has CDR1 SGHDT and CDR2 YYEEEE. CDR3 length equals 15 residues. The V gene end was trimmed by 3 bases and the J gene end by 2 bases; junction bases not matched to a gene: 5. The CDR3 spells CASSSSGTGNQPQHF. The CDR3 nucleotides read TGTGCCAGCAGCTCTTCCGGGACAGGCAATCAGCCCCAGCATTTT.

The V and J genes are TRBV3-1 (or the pseudogene TRBV3-2) and TRBJ1-2; unclear D gene. V shed 5 bases and J shed 7 bases, with 17 bases lying between them. Per the germline V gene, CDR1 is LGHDT and CDR2 is YNNKEL (reference sequence). This CDR3 region has 14 residues. CDR3 loop: CASSVEPSKGGYTF. The CDR3 nucleotides read TGTGCCAGCAGCGTTGAACCTAGCAAAGGTGGCTACACCTTC.

The chain links TRBV7-9 to TRBJ1-6, with 10 bases fitting TRBD1. J gave up 9 bases and V 8 bases, and 4 bases lay outside the gene matches. The CDR3 sequence is 13 residues long. Germline CDR1 is SEHNR and CDR2 is FQNEAQ (reference sequence). The CDR3 region has the DNA TGTGCCAGCGGTTGGGACAGGGGTTCACCCCTCCACTTT. It translates to CASGWDRGSPLHF.

The chain recombines TRBV7-2 with TRBJ1-4; D unresolved. Germline CDR1 is SGHTA and CDR2 is FQGNSA. The CDR3 is made up of 14 amino acids. V lost 2 bases and J 0 bases, leaving 4 bases between the germline ends. The CDR3 loop reads CASSLTATNEKLFF. CDR3 nucleotide sequence: TGTGCCAGCAGCTTAACGGCAACTAATGAAAAACTGTTTTTT.

The rearrangement uses TRBV6-5 and TRBJ2-1; the D gene is possibly TRBD2 (7 bases). Germline values: CDR1 MNHEY, CDR2 SVGAGI. V was clipped by 2 bases and J by 7 bases, with 15 bases between them. The CDR3 contains 15 residues. CDR3 DNA: TGTGCCAGCAGTTACGCGGGGGCCCTCGGGAATGAGCAGTTCTTC. Protein: CASSYAGALGNEQFF.